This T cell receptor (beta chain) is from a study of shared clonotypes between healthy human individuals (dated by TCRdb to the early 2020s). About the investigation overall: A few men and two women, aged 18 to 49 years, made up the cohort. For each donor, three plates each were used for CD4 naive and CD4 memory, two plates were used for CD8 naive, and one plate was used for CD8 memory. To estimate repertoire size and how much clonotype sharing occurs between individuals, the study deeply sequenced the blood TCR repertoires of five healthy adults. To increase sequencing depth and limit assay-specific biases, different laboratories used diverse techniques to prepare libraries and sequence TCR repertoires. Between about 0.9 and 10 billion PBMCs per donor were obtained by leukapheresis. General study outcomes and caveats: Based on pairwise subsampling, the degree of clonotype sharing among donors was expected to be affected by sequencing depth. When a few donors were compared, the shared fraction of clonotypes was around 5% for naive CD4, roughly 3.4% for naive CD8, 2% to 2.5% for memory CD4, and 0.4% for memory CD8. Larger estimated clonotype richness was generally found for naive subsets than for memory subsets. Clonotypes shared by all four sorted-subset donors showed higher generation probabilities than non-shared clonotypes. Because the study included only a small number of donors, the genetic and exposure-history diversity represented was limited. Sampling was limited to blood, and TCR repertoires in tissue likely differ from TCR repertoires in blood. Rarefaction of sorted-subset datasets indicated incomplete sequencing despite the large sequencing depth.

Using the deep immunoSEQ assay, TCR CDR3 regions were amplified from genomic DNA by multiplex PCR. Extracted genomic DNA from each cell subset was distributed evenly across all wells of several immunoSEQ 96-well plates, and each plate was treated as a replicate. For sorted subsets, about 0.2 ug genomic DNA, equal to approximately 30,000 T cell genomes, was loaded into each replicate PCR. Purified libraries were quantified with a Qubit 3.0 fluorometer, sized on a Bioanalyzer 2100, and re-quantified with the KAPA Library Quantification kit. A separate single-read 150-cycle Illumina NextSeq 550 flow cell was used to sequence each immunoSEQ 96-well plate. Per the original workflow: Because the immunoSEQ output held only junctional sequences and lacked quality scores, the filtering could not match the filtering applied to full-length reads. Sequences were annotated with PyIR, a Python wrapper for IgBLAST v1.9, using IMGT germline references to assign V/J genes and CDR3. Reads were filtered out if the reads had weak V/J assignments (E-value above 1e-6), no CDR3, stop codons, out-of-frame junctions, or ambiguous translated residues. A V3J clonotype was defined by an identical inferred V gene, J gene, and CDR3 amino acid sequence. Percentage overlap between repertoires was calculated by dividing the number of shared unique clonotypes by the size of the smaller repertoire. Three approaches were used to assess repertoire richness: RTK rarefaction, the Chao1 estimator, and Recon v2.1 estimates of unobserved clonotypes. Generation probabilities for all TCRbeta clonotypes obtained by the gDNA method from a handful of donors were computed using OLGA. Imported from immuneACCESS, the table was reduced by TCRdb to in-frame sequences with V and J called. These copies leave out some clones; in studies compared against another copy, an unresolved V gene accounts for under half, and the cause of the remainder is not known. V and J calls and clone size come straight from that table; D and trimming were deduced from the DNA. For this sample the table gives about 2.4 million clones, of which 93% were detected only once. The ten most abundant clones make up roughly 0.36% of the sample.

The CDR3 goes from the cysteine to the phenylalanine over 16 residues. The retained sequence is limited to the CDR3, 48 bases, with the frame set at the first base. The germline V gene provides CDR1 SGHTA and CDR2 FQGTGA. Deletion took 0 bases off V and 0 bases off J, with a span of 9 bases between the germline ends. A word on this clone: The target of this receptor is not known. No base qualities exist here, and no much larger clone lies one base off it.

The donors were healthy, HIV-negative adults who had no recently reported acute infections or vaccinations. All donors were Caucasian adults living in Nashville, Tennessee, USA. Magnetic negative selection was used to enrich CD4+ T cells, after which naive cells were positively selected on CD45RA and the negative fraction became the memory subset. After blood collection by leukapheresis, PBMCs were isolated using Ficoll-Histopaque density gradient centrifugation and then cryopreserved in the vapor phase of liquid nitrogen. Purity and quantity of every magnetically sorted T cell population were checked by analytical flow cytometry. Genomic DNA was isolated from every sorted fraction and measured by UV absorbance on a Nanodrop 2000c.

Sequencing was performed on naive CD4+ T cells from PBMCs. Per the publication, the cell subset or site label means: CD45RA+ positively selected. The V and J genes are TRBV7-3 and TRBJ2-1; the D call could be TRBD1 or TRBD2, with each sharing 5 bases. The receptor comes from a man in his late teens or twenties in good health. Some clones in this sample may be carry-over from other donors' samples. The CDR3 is CASSLTAGSSYNEQFF. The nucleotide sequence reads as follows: TGTGCCAGCAGCTTAACGGCAGGGAGCTCCTACAATGAGCAGTTCTTC. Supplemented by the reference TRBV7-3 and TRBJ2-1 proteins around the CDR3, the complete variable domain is GAGVSQTPSNKVTEKGKYVELRCDPISGHTALYWYRQSLGQGPEFLIYFQGTGAADDSGLPNDRFFAVRPEGSVSTLKIQRTERGDSAVYLCASSLTAGSSYNEQFFGPGTRLTVL.